This entry lists 19 T cell receptor beta chains sequenced from one sample in a study of neurological immune-mediated disorders. TCRdb reanalysed the 5' RACE reads using MiXCR and keeps one entry per CDR3 protein. The sample lists approximately 74,000 distinct CDR3 sequences, about 9.7% occurring once. The sequencing sample was made of PBMCs. The source is a man between 45 and 60 years old in good health.

In this sample, this clonotype turned up many times. Here the CDR3 reads CASSLTSGAVKNIQYF. The CDR3 nucleotides are TGTGCCAGCAGCCTAACTAGCGGGGCGGTCAAAAACATTCAGTACTTC. V is TRBV27 and J is TRBJ2-4, with TRBD2 matching over 10 bases. The germline CDR1 and CDR2 sequences are MNHEY and SMNVEV (reference sequence). The CDR3 is made up of 16 amino acids. The junction had 8 bases not matched to a gene; V was cut back by 6 bases and J by 3 bases.

This clonotype was picked up many times. This chain uses TRBV20-1 with TRBJ2-2; 7 bases match TRBD1. V was clipped by 3 bases and J by 3 bases; unmatched bases: 7. Looked up from germline, CDR1 is DFQATT and CDR2 is SNEGSKA (reference sequence). This CDR3 contains 15 residues. DNA of the CDR3: TGCAGTGCTAGGGAGCCACAGGGGTACACCGGGGAGCTGTTTTTT. Translation gives CSAREPQGYTGELFF.

Many counts were recorded for this clonotype. V is TRBV6-5 and J is TRBJ2-7; TRBD1 matches at 10 bases. The CDR3 runs to 15 residues. The germline gives CDR1 MNHEY, CDR2 SVGAGI. J lost 5 bases, V lost 6 bases, and 10 bases had no gene match. CDR3 residues: CASRSAATGGDEQYF. Here the CDR3 DNA reads TGTGCCAGCAGAAGCGCAGCGACAGGGGGCGACGAGCAGTACTTC.

In this sample, this clonotype turned up many times. The chain joins TRBV9 to TRBJ2-3; TRBD2 aligns across 9 bases. The V gene end was trimmed by 0 bases and the J gene end by 3 bases; junction bases not matched to a gene: 5. Germline CDR1 SGDLS, CDR2 YYNGEE. The length of the CDR3 is 16 residues. CDR3 sequence (DNA): TGTGCCAGCAGCGTAGAGGTTAGCGGGGGTACAGATACGCAGTATTTT. Amino acids: CASSVEVSGGTDTQYF.

This clonotype was recorded at least ten times. The chain's CDR3 is CASSLAASTHNEQFF. Here the CDR3 DNA reads TGTGCCAGCAGCTTAGCGGCCAGTACTCACAATGAGCAGTTCTTC. The V gene is TRBV7-9, the J gene TRBJ2-1, with D unresolved. Germline V gene data show CDR1 as SEHNR and CDR2 as FQNEAQ (reference sequence). CDR3 length: 15 amino acids. V was pared by 0 bases and J by 5 bases, with 11 bases between. The variable domain in full, completed from reference TRBV7-9 and TRBJ2-1, reads DTGVSQNPRHKITKRGQNVTFRCDPISEHNRLYWYRQTLGQGPEFLTYFQNEAQLEKSRLLSDRFSAERPKGSFSTLEIQRTEQGDSAMYLCASSLAASTHNEQFFGPGTRLTVL.

In its sample, this clonotype was seen many times. The rearrangement uses TRBV12-3 or TRBV12-4 and TRBJ1-1, with 7 bases that match TRBD1. The CDR3 totals 12 residues. V shed 4 bases, J shed 7 bases, and the junction held 3 bases outside the gene matches. The chain's CDR3 is CASSSRDSEAFF. In DNA form, the CDR3 reads TGTGCCAGCAGTTCCCGGGACAGTGAAGCTTTCTTT.

This clonotype has ten or more counts. V gene TRBV29-1 combines with J gene TRBJ2-2; TRBD1 matches at 8 bases. This CDR3 has 14 amino acids. V lost 7 bases and J lost 0; bases outside the gene matches: 4. Germline V CDR1 and CDR2: SQVTM, ANQGSEA. The CDR3, as DNA: TGCAGCGATGTGACAGGGGCGAACACCGGGGAGCTGTTTTTT. This gives the protein CSDVTGANTGELFF.

There are many counts of this clonotype. The V call is TRBV10-3, the J call TRBJ1-3; a possible D gene is TRBD1 (5 bases). Trimming left V 3 bases short and J 6 bases short, with 15 bases between. The CDR3 is 15 amino acids. The germline CDR1 and CDR2 sequences are ENHRY and SYGVKD. The CDR3 region is CAISDREVAENTIYF. The CDR3 DNA reads as TGTGCCATCAGTGACAGGGAGGTTGCTGAAAACACCATATATTTT.

This clonotype was detected ten times or more. The chain recombines TRBV11-2 with TRBJ1-2, with TRBD1 as a possible D gene (6 bases). Germline CDR1 and CDR2: SGHAT and FQNNGV. V was cut by 0 bases and J by 4 bases, with 12 bases left in between. CDR3 size: 15 residues. The CDR3 sequence: CASSLERGSSYGYTF. Here the CDR3 DNA reads TGTGCCAGCAGCTTAGAGAGGGGGAGTAGCTATGGCTACACCTTC. Variable domain in full (rest from reference TRBV11-2 and TRBJ1-2): EAGVAQSPRYKIIEKRQSVAFWCNPISGHATLYWYQQILGQGPKLLIQFQNNGVVDDSQLPKDRFSAERLKGVDSTLKIQPAKLEDSAVYLCASSLERGSSYGYTFGSGTRLTVV.

This clonotype came up a few times. CDR3 protein: CASSAERTGTQYF. The DNA for the CDR3 is TGTGCCAGCAGCGCCGAACGGACGGGTACGCAGTATTTT. The chain combines TRBV7-9 with TRBJ2-3; D remains ambiguous. This CDR3 contains 13 residues. CDR1 and CDR2 from the germline V gene are SEHNR and FQNEAQ (reference sequence). V lost 5 bases and J lost 8, with 14 bases in between.

This chain connects TRBV19 to TRBJ1-5; the match to TRBD1 covers 11 bases. V was clipped by 4 bases and J by 7 bases; unmatched bases: 6. Germline CDR1 is LNHDA and CDR2 is SQIVND (reference sequence). There are 15 residues in the CDR3. DNA of the CDR3: TGTGCCAGTAGTACCGGGACAGGGGGACGGCAGCCCCAGCATTTT. It encodes CASSTGTGGRQPQHF.

This clonotype came up many times. The chain uses TRBV7-2 and TRBJ2-5, with 7 bases that match TRBD2. J was trimmed by 2 bases and V by 5 bases; bases with no gene match: 14. Per the germline V gene, CDR1 is SGHTA and CDR2 is FQGNSA. This CDR3 has 17 residues. CDR3 amino acids: CASSPKKNSGFQETQYF. DNA of the CDR3: TGTGCCAGCAGCCCGAAGAAGAATAGCGGGTTTCAAGAGACCCAGTACTTC.

Ten or more counts support this clonotype. CDR3 amino acids: CATSRDFGNQPQHF. DNA of the CDR3: TGTGCCACCAGCAGAGATTTCGGAAATCAGCCCCAGCATTTT. The J gene is TRBJ1-5, the V gene TRBV15; no definite D call. CDR1 is LNHNV, CDR2 YYDKDF, per germline (reference sequence). The CDR3 is 14 residues long. Trimming took off 0 bases at V and 4 bases at J, with 7 bases between the two ends.

There are many counts of this clonotype. V is TRBV29-1 and J is TRBJ2-3; 7 positions match TRBD1. Germline values: CDR1 SQVTM, CDR2 ANQGSEA. Trimming removed 1 base from V and 4 bases from J; junction bases left unmatched: 5. The CDR3 covers 14 residues. The CDR3, as DNA: TGCAGCGTTGAAGCCGACAGGGTCCCAGATACGCAGTATTTT. Translating gives CSVEADRVPDTQYF.

Worth noting for this clonotype: The DNA is omitted, as the CDR3 cannot be located on it reliably, and the CDR3 follows TCRdb's listing. The J gene is TRBJ2-3, the V gene TRBV5-1; the D call TRBD1 from the table was never checked on the DNA. The CDR3 totals 22 residues, both ends included. Germline-derived CDR1 and CDR2 are SGHRS and YFSETQ. CDR3 loop: CASSFYICSARDQGPITDTQYF.

This clonotype has a count of ten or more. This chain uses TRBV5-1 with TRBJ1-1; 7 nucleotides match TRBD1. The V segment lost 4 bases and the J segment 1 base; nucleotides outside the gene matches: 4. The CDR3 totals 14 residues. Per germline, CDR1 SGHRS and CDR2 YFSETQ. CDR3 DNA: TGCGCCAGCAGCCCGGGACAGCAGAACACTGAAGCTTTCTTT. Translating gives CASSPGQQNTEAFF.

Ten or more counts support this clonotype. The chain uses TRBV20-1 and TRBJ2-3, with D uncertain. This CDR3 has 13 amino acids. The V gene's germline CDR1 is DFQATT and CDR2 SNEGSKA (reference sequence). The V and J ends lost 7 bases and 2 bases respectively, with 13 bases between them. DNA of the CDR3: TGCAGTGGCGCTACTGGGAACACAGATACGCAGTATTTT. As protein: CSGATGNTDTQYF.

This clonotype was detected many times. The J gene is TRBJ2-2, the V gene TRBV20-1; weak D call: TRBD1 (5 bases). The CDR3 spans 16 residues. Germline CDR1 is DFQATT and CDR2 is SNEGSKA (reference sequence). Deletions cut 3 bases from V and 4 bases from J, with 18 bases between. The CDR3 protein is CSARGPQGPGTGELFF. The CDR3 region has the DNA TGCAGTGCTAGGGGGCCCCAGGGTCCGGGCACCGGGGAGCTGTTTTTT.

There are many counts of this clonotype. The chain couples TRBV5-1 to TRBJ2-3; the D is unclear. Germline lookup yields CDR1 SGHRS and CDR2 YFSETQ. The V gene lost 1 base and the J gene lost 2 bases, with 11 bases spanning the gap. The CDR3 runs 15 residues. CDR3 amino acids: CASSLNRHHTDTQYF. CDR3 DNA: TGCGCCAGCAGCTTGAATAGACACCACACAGATACGCAGTATTTT.